This T cell receptor (beta chain) was identified in a study of T cell responses to AZD1222 COVID-19 vaccine (dated by TCRdb to about 2021). Regarding the complete study: AZD1222 recipients with second doses at about 4 weeks or about 12 weeks were pooled, because spike-specific TCR depth and breadth did not differ between schedules. Trial participants were enrolled by age into subgroups of 18-55, 56-69 and 70-plus years, and around 140, 26 and 57 TCR-sequenced participants, respectively, were included in these subgroups. TCR sequencing was performed for about 250 trial participants, of whom around 200 were given two doses of AZD1222 and roughly 25 were given two doses of MenACWY control vaccine. The investigation overall reported the following: Reportedly, close to half of the unique spike-specific TCRs recognized epitopes lying outside the regions that are mutated in the B.1.351 and B.1.1.7 variants. In the small 56-69-year group, the increase in depth fell short of significance, most likely because of low power. Because no day 14 peak-response samples were available, the repertoires could be characterized only after the peak T cell response. Only a handful of AZD1222 recipients were SARS-CoV-2 seropositive at baseline, limiting conclusions about previously exposed vaccinees. Participants were mostly white British, with more females than males. The authors suggested clonal diversity may have been underestimated. After two AZD1222 doses, both the breadth and the depth of spike-specific TCRs were significantly higher than at day 0 and than in MenACWY recipients. The vaccine-associated CD4 TCRs covered the entire spike protein, and the dominant responses fell in regions 160-218 and 743-854.

V and J are truncated by 2 bases and 5 bases respectively, leaving an intervening sequence of 15 bases. From the germline V gene, CDR1 is SGHTA and CDR2 is FQGNSA. The CDR3 has 15 amino acids, counting the end cysteine and phenylalanine. Left in the record is the CDR3 DNA by itself, 45 bases read in frame from the first base. The CDR3 regions of human TCRbeta chains were analyzed by immunosequencing. The authors processed their data as follows. TCRs in the repertoires were matched against a reference library of SARS-CoV-2-specific TCRs that had been generated with the MIRA antigen-specificity platform. Breadth was defined as the fraction of unique TCRs that were SARS-CoV-2-associated. Depth was defined as the fraction of total T cells that were SARS-CoV-2-associated. Using the MIRA data, each spike-specific TCR was mapped to the spike region that the TCR reacts to and placed in a CD4 or CD8 class. Log10-transformed breadth and depth values were compared by one-way ANOVA with Sidak's multiple comparisons tests. TCRdb carries this immuneACCESS record with in-frame sequences only. Its versions omit some clonotypes, under half of them owing to an unresolved V gene in the studies checked, with the rest unexplained. For V, J and clone size, that table is used; D and trimming come from the DNA. The sample table lists approximately 97,000 clones, over 80% of them with a count of one. The ten most abundant clones make up approximately 8.3% of the sample.

Comment on this clone: The specificity of this receptor is unknown. No base qualities exist here, and no much larger clone lies one base off it.

The sample's time point label, in plain terms: baseline before first vaccination. Vaccinee samples came from UK trials COV001 and COV002, including a single-blind randomized controlled phase 2/3 trial of AZD1222 (ChAdOx1 nCoV-19) in healthy adults. For TCRbeta chain sequencing, PBMC samples from trial participants were taken at day 0 and at day 28 after the second dose. The receptor's source is an adult in good health. The sequenced sample was peripheral blood, obtained on day 0 of AZD1222 vaccination. Recombination joined TRBV7-2 with TRBJ1-2; the D segment could be TRBD1, given 5 matching bases. CDR3 reads: CASSLPPGGTYGYTF. The sequence in DNA is TGTGCCAGCAGCTTACCCCCTGGAGGGACTTATGGCTACACCTTC.